Below, 32 T cell receptor beta chains from the same sample are listed, as sequenced in a study of long-term antiretroviral therapy in people with HIV. An immunoSEQ assay, version v3.0, was performed at survey level. Profiled with immunoSEQ multiplex PCR; TCRdb holds only in-frame clones, not every one. The table records some 31,000 clones, almost 95% of them present only once. Material: unsorted PBMCs, obtained just over 7.2 years after starting antiretroviral therapy. Source of these receptors: a man in his fifties or sixties with HIV.

The genes are TRBV27 and TRBJ2-2, with 12 positions matching TRBD2. V lost 5 bases and J lost 9; bases outside the gene matches: 10. The CDR3 spans 16 residues. CDR1 MNHEY and CDR2 SMNVEV come from the germline V gene (reference sequence). In DNA, the CDR3 is TGTGCCAGCAGTAGCAGTCTAGCGGGGGGGCCCCGGGAGCTGTTTTTT. It is translated as CASSSSLAGGPRELFF.

This sequence joins TRBV29-1 and TRBJ2-7; TRBD1 agrees at 7 bases. This CDR3 has 14 residues. Germline V CDR1 and CDR2: SQVTM, ANQGSEA. V shed 6 bases, J shed 4 bases, and the junction held 12 bases outside the gene matches. The CDR3 region has the DNA TGCAGCGTGGGACCTCGGCAGGGGGATTACGAGCAGTACTTC. It specifies CSVGPRQGDYEQYF.

This clone has just one count. V gene TRBV9 combines with J gene TRBJ2-1; 9 bases match TRBD2. Germline assignment: CDR1 SGDLS and CDR2 YYNGEE. This CDR3 region has 17 residues. J was trimmed by 9 bases and V by 0 bases; bases with no gene match: 13. The CDR3 reads CASSVGPLGGGAGEQFF. CDR3 DNA sequence: TGTGCCAGCAGCGTAGGCCCCTTGGGCGGGGGGGCCGGTGAGCAGTTCTTC.

The chain uses TRBV6-1 and TRBJ2-3; 10 bases are a match to TRBD2. Germline loops: CDR1 MNHNS, CDR2 SASEGT. The CDR3 has 15 residues. V lost 3 bases to trimming and J lost 5 bases; unmatched junction nucleotides: 5. In DNA, the CDR3 is TGTGCCAGCAGTGACCCCGCTAGCGGGGGAGATACGCAGTATTTT. This encodes CASSDPASGGDTQYF.

V and J are TRBV6-4 and TRBJ2-2, with a weak D call TRBD2 (5 bases). V was clipped by 0 bases and J by 4 bases, with 9 bases between them. Germline loops: CDR1 MRHNA, CDR2 SNTAGT. The CDR3 runs to 15 residues. The DNA of the CDR3 is TGTGCCAGCAGTGACTCTCGGGGTCGCACCGGGGAGCTGTTTTTT. This encodes CASSDSRGRTGELFF.

The chain combines TRBV5-1 with TRBJ2-1; the D gene is possibly TRBD2 (5 bases). The germline V gene has CDR1 SGHRS and CDR2 YFSETQ. The CDR3 has 16 amino acids. V gave up 0 bases and J gave up 0 bases, with 10 bases separating them. As DNA, the CDR3 is TGCGCCAGCAGCTTGGCCAAGCGGCTCTCCTACAATGAGCAGTTCTTC. It specifies CASSLAKRLSYNEQFF.

The V call is TRBV15, the J call TRBJ1-2, with 7 nucleotides matching TRBD1. The germline V gene encodes CDR1 LNHNV and CDR2 YYDKDF (reference sequence). The CDR3 spans 15 residues. Germline trimming cut 1 base from V and 4 bases from J; bases unmatched to any gene: 6. CDR3: CATSRAAGQIYGYTF. The CDR3 DNA follows: TGTGCCACCAGCAGAGCCGCGGGACAGATCTATGGCTACACCTTC.

This clone appeared once. V gene TRBV6-5 combines with J gene TRBJ2-1; 7 nucleotides align to TRBD1. The CDR3 runs to 15 residues. V lost 7 bases, J lost 10 bases, and 16 bases stayed unmatched. The V gene's germline CDR1 is MNHEY and CDR2 SVGAGI. The CDR3 sequence: CASTRSTGLREEQFF. In DNA form, the CDR3 reads TGTGCCAGCACCAGATCGACAGGGTTAAGAGAAGAGCAGTTCTTC.

The chain is built from TRBV5-4 and TRBJ2-1; 10 positions match TRBD2. The CDR3 loop spans 15 amino acids. V shed 2 bases, J shed 6 bases, and the junction held 5 bases outside the gene matches. Germline CDR1 SGHNT, CDR2 YYREEE (reference sequence). The CDR3 is CASSFELAGLNEQFF. Written as DNA, the CDR3 is TGTGCCAGCAGCTTCGAACTAGCGGGGCTCAATGAGCAGTTCTTC.

This chain's CDR3 is CASSPGDGSYEQYF. The CDR3 DNA is TGTGCCAGCTCTCCGGGGGACGGCTCCTACGAGCAGTACTTC. The gene calls are TRBV18 and TRBJ2-7; D possibly corresponds to TRBD2 (6 bases). The length of the CDR3 is 14 residues. The germline V and J ends were trimmed by 6 bases and 0 bases, with 12 bases remaining between them. Looked up from germline, CDR1 is KGHSH and CDR2 is LQKENI.

The rearrangement joins TRBV9 to TRBJ2-3, with TRBD1 identical over 11 bases. V shed 0 bases and J 4 bases; nucleotides not matched to a gene: 4. Germline CDR1 and CDR2: SGDLS and YYNGEE. The CDR3 totals 16 residues. The CDR3 is CASSVGTGGGADTQYF. In DNA, the CDR3 is TGTGCCAGCAGCGTAGGGACAGGGGGCGGTGCAGATACGCAGTATTTT.

This clone came up a few times. The chain employs TRBV19 and TRBJ2-2; TRBD1 agrees at 7 bases. Germline assignment: CDR1 LNHDA and CDR2 SQIVND (reference sequence). The V segment lost 9 bases and the J segment 0 bases; nucleotides outside the gene matches: 10. The CDR3 has 16 amino acids. The DNA for the CDR3 is TGTGCCAGCCAGGGGACAGCGTACTCGAACACCGGGGAGCTGTTTTTT. Translating it yields CASQGTAYSNTGELFF.

This chain uses TRBV27 with TRBJ2-3, with 14 bases that match TRBD2. V trimming: 2 bases; J trimming: 1 base; junction bases outside the gene matches: 2. CDR3 length: 17 residues. Germline V gives CDR1 MNHEY, CDR2 SMNVEV (reference sequence). The CDR3 here is CASSLKGLAGGTDTQYF. The CDR3 DNA follows: TGTGCCAGCAGTTTAAAGGGACTAGCGGGGGGCACAGATACGCAGTATTTT.

This sequence joins TRBV23-1 and TRBJ2-3; D is perhaps TRBD1 (5 bases). TRBV23-1 is annotated as an ORF whose role is uncertain. This CDR3 has 13 residues. V was shortened by 8 bases and J by 2 bases, with 11 bases between the two germline ends. CDR3 protein: CASRQGTTDTQYF. DNA for the CDR3: TGCGCCAGCCGCCAGGGTACCACAGATACGCAGTATTTT.

The chain uses TRBV6-6 and TRBJ1-4; D not certain. This CDR3 spans 14 amino acids. Germline CDR1 and CDR2: MNHNY and SVGAGI (reference sequence). V lost 5 bases, J lost 6 bases, and 13 bases lay in between. The CDR3 nucleotides are TGTGCCAGCAGTACCACAACCGGATATGAAAAACTGTTTTTT. It codes for CASSTTTGYEKLFF.

The CDR3 here is CASSDTGGAEAFF. CDR3 in DNA: TGTGCCAGCAGCGACACAGGGGGGGCTGAAGCTTTCTTT. The V call is TRBV9, the J call TRBJ1-1; 8 bases fit TRBD1. CDR1 and CDR2 from the germline V gene are SGDLS and YYNGEE. V lost 3 bases, J lost 6 bases, and 4 bases stayed unmatched. This CDR3 comprises 13 residues.

CDR3 amino acids: CASSSSGGAFNEQFF. DNA for the CDR3: TGTGCCTCCTCCTCCAGCGGGGGGGCCTTCAATGAGCAGTTCTTC. The chain is built from TRBV30 and TRBJ2-1; 10 nucleotides line up with TRBD2. The CDR3 is 15 amino acids. CDR1 is GTSNPN, CDR2 SVGIG, per germline (reference sequence). Trimming cost V 7 bases and J 6 bases; bases outside gene matches: 12.

The chain uses TRBV30 and TRBJ1-2, with 7 nucleotides matching TRBD1. Germline CDR1 is GTSNPN and CDR2 is SVGIG (reference sequence). V trimming: 5 bases; J trimming: 2 bases; junction bases outside the gene matches: 2. CDR3 size: 12 residues. CDR3 bases: TGTGCCTGGGGCAGGGGGAACTATGGCTACACCTTC. Amino acid sequence: CAWGRGNYGYTF.

V and J are TRBV19 and TRBJ2-2; D gene uncertain. The V gene's germline CDR1 is LNHDA and CDR2 SQIVND (reference sequence). This CDR3 has 14 amino acids. V was trimmed by 7 bases and J by 1 base, leaving 10 bases between them. The CDR3 bases are TGTGCCAGTACCTTCGCATTGAACACCGGGGAGCTGTTTTTT. It is translated as CASTFALNTGELFF.

V usage is TRBV7-3 and J usage is TRBJ2-3; 7 bases align to TRBD1. CDR1 SGHTA and CDR2 FQGTGA come from the germline V gene. The V and J ends lost 4 bases and 1 base, in that order; junction bases with no gene match: 5. CDR3 size: 15 residues. The CDR3 nucleotides are TGTGCCAGCAGCTACGGGACAGCGGGCACAGATACGCAGTATTTT. This translates into CASSYGTAGTDTQYF.

The J gene is TRBJ2-1, the V gene TRBV7-2, with TRBD2 matching 13 bases. CDR1 is SGHTA and CDR2 is FQGNSA in the germline V gene. The CDR3 consists of 18 residues. V lost 5 bases, J lost 0 bases, and 7 bases stayed unmatched. CDR3 nucleotide sequence: TGTGCCAGCAGCGCGACTAGCGGGGGGCCAAGCTCCTACAATGAGCAGTTCTTC. Protein: CASSATSGGPSSYNEQFF.

The chain employs TRBV6-6 and TRBJ2-7; D unclear. This CDR3 comprises 14 residues. V lost 0 bases and J lost 7, with 13 bases in between. CDR1 and CDR2 from the germline V gene are MNHNY and SVGAGI (reference sequence). CDR3 nucleotide sequence: TGTGCCAGCAGTTACTCTTACTTAATTGAGGAGCAGTACTTC. This translates into CASSYSYLIEEQYF.

The chain combines TRBV30 with TRBJ1-1, with a tentative D call TRBD1 (5 bases). V was pared by 2 bases and J by 0 bases, with 13 bases between. The CDR3 spans 15 residues. The germline gives CDR1 GTSNPN, CDR2 SVGIG (reference sequence). The CDR3 loop reads CAWSILTAMNTEAFF. The CDR3 nucleotides are TGTGCCTGGAGTATATTGACAGCCATGAACACTGAAGCTTTCTTT. The full variable domain, rest sourced from reference TRBV30 and TRBJ1-1, is SQTIHQWPATLVQPVGSPLSLECTVEGTSNPNLYWYRQAAGRGLQLLFYSVGIGQISSEVPQNLSASRPQDRQFILSSKKLLLSDSGFYLCAWSILTAMNTEAFFGQGTRLTVV.

The chain recombines TRBV6-5 with TRBJ1-6; the match to TRBD1 covers 7 bases. V lost 5 bases to trimming and J lost 5 bases; unmatched junction nucleotides: 6. This CDR3 comprises 15 residues. Germline V lookup: CDR1 MNHEY, CDR2 SVGAGI. CDR3 loop: CASSTTGTDNSPLHF. CDR3 bases: TGTGCCAGCAGTACAACCGGGACAGATAATTCACCCCTCCACTTT.

The rearrangement uses TRBV7-8 and TRBJ1-3, with 7 bases matching TRBD1. V lost 5 bases to trimming and J lost 4 bases; unmatched junction nucleotides: 8. The germline V gene has CDR1 SGHVS and CDR2 FQNEAQ. This CDR3 contains 15 residues. The CDR3 nucleotides are TGTGCCAGCAGCCTACAGACAGGGAAAGGAAACACCATATATTTT. As protein: CASSLQTGKGNTIYF.

The chain links TRBV6-5 to TRBJ2-1; weak D call: TRBD2 (6 bases). The V end lost 2 bases, the J end lost 7 bases, and 9 bases lay between the germline ends. The germline V gene encodes CDR1 MNHEY and CDR2 SVGAGI. The CDR3 runs 13 residues. The CDR3, as DNA: TGTGCCAGCAGTTACCGAGGGAGGAATGAGCAGTTCTTC. Its protein is CASSYRGRNEQFF.

The chain employs TRBV27 and TRBJ1-5, with no clear D. V lost 4 bases and J 3 bases, leaving 7 bases between the germline ends. Germline V gene sequence: CDR1 MNHEY, CDR2 SMNVEV (reference sequence). The CDR3 totals 13 residues. The CDR3 nucleotides read TGTGCCAGCAGTTCCGATCTCAATCAGCCCCAGCATTTT. This encodes CASSSDLNQPQHF.

The chain recombines TRBV19 with TRBJ1-5; no definite D call. Trimming took 0 bases from V and 7 from J, leaving 13 bases between them. CDR1 is LNHDA, CDR2 SQIVND, per germline (reference sequence). This CDR3 has 15 residues. The CDR3 nucleotides read TGTGCCAGTAGTATAGATCCCGGGAGAGGGCAGCCCCAGCATTTT. It encodes CASSIDPGRGQPQHF.

This clone was seen only once. The chain combines TRBV4-3 with TRBJ1-1; D not resolved. The germline V gene has CDR1 LGHNA and CDR2 YSLEER. V gave up 1 base and J gave up 3 bases, with 6 bases separating them. This CDR3 has 13 residues. The CDR3 is CASSQVVYTEAFF. CDR3 DNA sequence: TGCGCCAGCAGCCAAGTTGTATACACTGAAGCTTTCTTT.

V and J are TRBV5-6 and TRBJ2-5; 7 nucleotides align to TRBD1. V shed 1 base, J shed 4 bases, and the junction held 4 bases outside the gene matches. Germline V gene data show CDR1 as SGHDT and CDR2 as YYEEEE. The length of the CDR3 is 14 residues. The chain's CDR3 is CASSLIGGAETQYF. The CDR3 DNA sequence: TGTGCCAGCAGCTTGATAGGGGGCGCAGAGACCCAGTACTTC.

The J gene is TRBJ1-3, the V gene TRBV14, with D unresolved. V lost 7 bases to trimming and J lost 4 bases, with 11 bases between them. CDR1 SGHDN and CDR2 FVKESK come from the germline V gene. CDR3 length: 13 residues. The CDR3 nucleotides are TGTGCCAGCAAGACTTCAGGAGGAAACACCATATATTTT. This sequence encodes CASKTSGGNTIYF.

V gene TRBV29-1 combines with J gene TRBJ2-5; 8 positions agree with TRBD1. This CDR3 region has 15 residues. The germline V gene has CDR1 SQVTM and CDR2 ANQGSEA. The junction had 12 bases not matched to a gene; V was cut back by 7 bases and J by 2 bases. The CDR3 DNA is TGCAGCGCCTCCGACAGGGGCCGACTGCAAGAGACCCAGTACTTC. This gives the protein CSASDRGRLQETQYF. The full variable domain, its missing parts supplied by reference TRBV29-1 and TRBJ2-5, is SAVISQKPSRDICQRGTSLTIQCQVDSQVTMMFWYRQQPGQSLTLIATANQGSEATYESGFVIDKFPISRPNLTFSTLTVSNMSPEDSSIYLCSASDRGRLQETQYFGPGTRLLVL.